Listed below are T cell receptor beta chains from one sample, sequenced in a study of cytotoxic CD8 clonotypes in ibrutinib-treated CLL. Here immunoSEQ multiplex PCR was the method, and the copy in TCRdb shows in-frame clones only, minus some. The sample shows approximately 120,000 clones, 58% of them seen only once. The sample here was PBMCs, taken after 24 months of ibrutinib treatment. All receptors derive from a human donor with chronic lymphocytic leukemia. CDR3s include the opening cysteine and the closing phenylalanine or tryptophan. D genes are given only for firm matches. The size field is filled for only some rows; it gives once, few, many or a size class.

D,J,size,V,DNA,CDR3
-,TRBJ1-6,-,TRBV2,TGTGCCAGCAGGGGGCAGGGAACGAATTCACCCCTCCACTTT,CASRGQGTNSPLHF
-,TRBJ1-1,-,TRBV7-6,TGTGCCAGCAGCTTATACGAGAACACTGAAGCTTTCTTT,CASSLYENTEAFF
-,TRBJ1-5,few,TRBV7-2,TGTGCCAGCAGCTTAGAAGTGGCTCAGCCCCAGCATTTT,CASSLEVAQPQHF
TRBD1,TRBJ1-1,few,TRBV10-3,TGTGCCACCAGTGACGGGACAGGGCTCACTGAAGCTTTCTTT,CATSDGTGLTEAFF
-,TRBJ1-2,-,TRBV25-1,TGTGCCGTGCGGGGGTCCCTCAACTATGGCTACACCTTC,CAVRGSLNYGYTF
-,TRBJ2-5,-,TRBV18,TGTGCCAGCTCACCTACGAATCTCCAAGAGACCCAGTACTTC,CASSPTNLQETQYF
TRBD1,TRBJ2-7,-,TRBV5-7,TGTGCCAGCAGCTTGCTGGGGACAGGGCGCTCCTACGAGCAGTACTTC,CASSLLGTGRSYEQYF
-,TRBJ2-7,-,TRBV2,TGTGCCAGCAGTGAAGAGGGGGGCCGGGGCGCGCACGAGCAGTACTTC,CASSEEGGRGAHEQYF
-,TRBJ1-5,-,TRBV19,TGTGCCAGTAGCCCTCAGGACAGTTCCAATCAGCCCCAGCATTTT,CASSPQDSSNQPQHF
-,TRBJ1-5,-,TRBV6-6,TGTGCCAGCAGGGCTAGAGGGGCATATAGCAATCAGCCCCAGCATTTT,CASRARGAYSNQPQHF
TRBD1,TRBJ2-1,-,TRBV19,TGTGCCAGTAGTATAGGGCCTTACAGGGGTGGGATGGTCAATGAGCAGTTCTTC,CASSIGPYRGGMVNEQFF
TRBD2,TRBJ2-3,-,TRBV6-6,TGTGCCTTGGGAGGGGCAGATACGCAGTATTTT,CALGGADTQYF